This T cell receptor beta chain was retrieved from a study of blood T cell repertoires in COVID-19. At the level of the study: Sites in the United States, Italy and Spain provided acute and convalescent COVID-19 samples. Nucleic acid was either cDNA or gDNA, and it came from T cells, B-cell-depleted T cells, or PBMCs.

CDR3 length: 14 residues. CDR1 and CDR2 (germline): GTSNPN, SVGIG (reference sequence). After removal of 2 bases from V and 2 bases from J, the junction contained 3 bases not matched to a gene. Original analysis: Researchers report that nucleated cell counts were estimated from reference gene primer amplification. Sequencing used immunoSEQ multiplex PCR; TCRdb keeps in-frame clones, though not all of them. V and J calls and clone size come straight from that table; D and trimming were deduced from the DNA. The data show roughly 48,000 clones, roughly 87% seen once. Input material: peripheral blood. This receptor was identified in a woman of 80 years or more with acute or convalescent COVID-19. This chain links TRBV30 with TRBJ2-1; TRBD2 aligns across 7 bases. CDR3 nucleotide sequence: TGTGCCTGGAGTAAAGCGGGGACCTACAATGAGCAGTTCTTC. Translating gives CAWSKAGTYNEQFF.